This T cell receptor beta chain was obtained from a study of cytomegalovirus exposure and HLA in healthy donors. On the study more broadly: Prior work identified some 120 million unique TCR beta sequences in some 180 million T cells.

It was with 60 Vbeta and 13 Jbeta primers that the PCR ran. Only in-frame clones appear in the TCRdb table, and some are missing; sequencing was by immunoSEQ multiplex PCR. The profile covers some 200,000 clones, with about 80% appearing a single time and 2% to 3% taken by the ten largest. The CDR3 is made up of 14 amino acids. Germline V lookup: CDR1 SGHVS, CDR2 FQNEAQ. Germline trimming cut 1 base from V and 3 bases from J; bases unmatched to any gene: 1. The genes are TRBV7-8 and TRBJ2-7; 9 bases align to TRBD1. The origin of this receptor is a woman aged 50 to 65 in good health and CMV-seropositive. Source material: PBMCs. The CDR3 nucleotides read TGTGCCAGCAGCTTAGTGGGACAGGGCTACGAGCAGTACTTC. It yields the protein CASSLVGQGYEQYF.